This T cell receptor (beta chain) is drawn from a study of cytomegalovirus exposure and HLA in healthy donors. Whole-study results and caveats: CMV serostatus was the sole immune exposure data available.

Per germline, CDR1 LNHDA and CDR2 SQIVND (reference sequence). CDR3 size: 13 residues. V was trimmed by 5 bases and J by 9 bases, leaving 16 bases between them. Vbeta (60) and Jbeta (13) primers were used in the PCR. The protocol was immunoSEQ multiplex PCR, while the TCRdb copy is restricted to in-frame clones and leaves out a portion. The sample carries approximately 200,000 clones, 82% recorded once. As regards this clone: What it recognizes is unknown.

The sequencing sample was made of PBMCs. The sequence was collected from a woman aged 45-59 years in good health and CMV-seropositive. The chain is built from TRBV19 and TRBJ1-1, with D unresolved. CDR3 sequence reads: CASSSPARRKAFF. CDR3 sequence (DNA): TGTGCCAGTAGTTCCCCTGCCAGGAGGAAAGCTTTCTTT.